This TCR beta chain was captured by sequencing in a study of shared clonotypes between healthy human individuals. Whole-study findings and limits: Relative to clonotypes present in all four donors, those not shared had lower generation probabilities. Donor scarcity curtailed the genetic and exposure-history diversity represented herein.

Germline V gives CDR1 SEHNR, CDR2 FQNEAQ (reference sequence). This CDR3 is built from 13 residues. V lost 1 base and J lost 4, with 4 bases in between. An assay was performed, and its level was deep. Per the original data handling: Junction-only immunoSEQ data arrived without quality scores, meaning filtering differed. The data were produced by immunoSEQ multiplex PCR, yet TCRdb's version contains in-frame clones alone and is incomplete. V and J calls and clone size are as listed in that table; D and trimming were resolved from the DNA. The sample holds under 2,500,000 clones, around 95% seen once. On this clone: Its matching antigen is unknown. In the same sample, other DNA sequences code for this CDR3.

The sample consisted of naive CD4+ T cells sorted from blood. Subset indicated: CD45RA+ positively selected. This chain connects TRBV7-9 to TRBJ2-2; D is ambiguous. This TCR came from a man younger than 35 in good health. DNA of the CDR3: TGTGCCAGCAGCTTAGACGGCACCGGGGAGCTGTTTTTT. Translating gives CASSLDGTGELFF.